The 9 T cell receptor beta chains below all came from one sample that was sequenced in a study of T cell clonotyping in hematopoietic cell transplantation. Clones were sequenced by immunoSEQ multiplex PCR, and TCRdb holds only the in-frame ones, with some missing. The sample lists fewer than 7,500 clones, 77% seen once, with 27% in the top ten. The specimen comprised PBMCs, sampled 100 days after allogeneic stem cell transplant. The receptors derive from a male patient aged 45 to 59 who had an allogeneic stem cell transplant from an unrelated donor, so the T cells may come from the graft donor. Some clones in this sample may be carry-over from other donors' samples.

V is TRBV6-6 and J is TRBJ1-6, with 10 bases that match TRBD1. The length of the CDR3 is 14 residues. V was clipped by 5 bases and J by 7 bases; unmatched bases: 2. Germline V lookup: CDR1 MNHNY, CDR2 SVGAGI (reference sequence). This CDR3 reads CASSGQGENSPLHF. The DNA for the CDR3 is TGTGCCAGCAGTGGACAGGGGGAGAATTCACCCCTCCACTTT.

The rearrangement joins TRBV30 to TRBJ1-1; D might be TRBD1 (6 bases). The ends were cut back, 3 bases at V and 4 bases at J, with 18 bases in the middle. Germline V gene lookup returns CDR1 GTSNPN and CDR2 SVGIG (reference sequence). This CDR3 has 15 amino acids. The CDR3 bases are TGTGCCTGGAGCGCAGGGACATCCCGAAGCACTGAAGCTTTCTTT. Translated: CAWSAGTSRSTEAFF.

This chain uses TRBV29-1 with TRBJ1-1; 8 bases are a match to TRBD1. The trim removed 7 bases at V and 7 bases at J, leaving 8 bases unmatched. Germline V lookup: CDR1 SQVTM, CDR2 ANQGSEA. This CDR3 spans 12 amino acids. The CDR3 nucleotides are TGCAGCGGGAGGACTGGACAGGGTGAAGCTTTCTTT. Translating gives CSGRTGQGEAFF.

J is TRBJ1-3 and V is TRBV29-1; D unresolved. Germline CDR1 is SQVTM and CDR2 is ANQGSEA. CDR3 length equals 9 residues. Trimming left V 5 bases short and J 7 bases short, with 3 bases between. The CDR3 here is CSVWNTIYF. The CDR3 nucleotides are TGCAGCGTTTGGAACACCATATATTTT.

This clone was counted a single time. This chain uses TRBV30 with TRBJ2-7; D is ambiguous. Germline-derived CDR1 and CDR2 are GTSNPN and SVGIG (reference sequence). Trimming pared 3 bases from V and 2 bases from J, leaving 11 bases between. This CDR3 is built from 13 residues. CDR3 coding DNA: TGTGCCTGGAGAGCTGGCGGCACCTACGAGCAGTACTTC. As protein: CAWRAGGTYEQYF.

This clone has more than one count but fewer than ten. The chain uses TRBV28 and TRBJ2-7; TRBD1 is a possible D gene (6 bases). Between the trimmed V and J ends, which lost 7 bases and 4 bases, there was a span of 8 bases. Germline V gene sequence: CDR1 MDHEN, CDR2 SYDVKM. The CDR3 is 11 residues long. The CDR3 protein is CASNREYEQYF. The CDR3 DNA reads TGTGCCAGCAACAGGGAGTACGAGCAGTACTTC.

This clone appeared a single time. The rearrangement joins TRBV6-5 to TRBJ1-1, with D possibly being TRBD1 (5 bases). Germline assignment: CDR1 MNHEY and CDR2 SVGAGI. The CDR3 is 15 amino acids. Trimming removed 2 bases at V and 1 base at J, with 11 bases between. CDR3 bases: TGTGCCAGCAGTTACCACGGGGGGGGGAACACTGAAGCTTTCTTT. Translating it yields CASSYHGGGNTEAFF.

This clone is large by share. The chain uses TRBV5-1 and TRBJ1-1, with D unresolved. The germline V gene encodes CDR1 SGHRS and CDR2 YFSETQ. There are 13 residues in the CDR3. V lost 5 bases and J 1 base, leaving 9 bases between the germline ends. The CDR3 DNA follows: TGCGCCAGCAGTTTATCCTGGAACACTGAAGCTTTCTTT. The encoded protein is CASSLSWNTEAFF.

Regarding this clone: Mismatch with germline at one junction end may stem from a read error. The chain has TRBV5-4 and TRBJ1-2; D gene ambiguous. This CDR3 comprises 12 residues. Per the germline V gene, CDR1 is SGHNT and CDR2 is YYREEE (reference sequence). CDR3 DNA sequence: TGTGCCAGCAGCTTGGGTGGGAATGGCTACGCCTTC. Protein: CASSLGGNGYAF.